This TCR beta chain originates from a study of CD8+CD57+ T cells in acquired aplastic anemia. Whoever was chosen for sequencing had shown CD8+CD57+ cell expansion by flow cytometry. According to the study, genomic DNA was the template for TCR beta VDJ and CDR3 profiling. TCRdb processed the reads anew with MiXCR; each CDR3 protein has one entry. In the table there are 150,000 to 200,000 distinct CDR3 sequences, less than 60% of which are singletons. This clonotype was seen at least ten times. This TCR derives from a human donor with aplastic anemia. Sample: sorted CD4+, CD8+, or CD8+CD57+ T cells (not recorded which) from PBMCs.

CDR3 nucleotide sequence: TGTGCCAGCAGTGAACAAGGACTAGCGGGTAACTACAATGAGCAGTTCTTC. This encodes CASSEQGLAGNYNEQFF. The V call is TRBV6-1, the J call TRBJ2-1; 11 bases are shared with TRBD2. Germline CDR1 reads MNHNS; CDR2 reads SASEGT. V dropped 2 bases and J dropped 3; count of bases not matched to a gene: 6. The CDR3 loop spans 17 amino acids.